These 30 T cell receptor beta chains share one sample of origin, sequenced in a study of T-cell memory formation after mild COVID-19 listed by TCRdb under 2021. Library preparation used 5' RACE. Instrument used: Illumina NovaSeq 6000. Clones were called with MiXCR by TCRdb after fastp trimmed the public reads at Q25, and only in-frame beta chains were retained. Here each entry gathers all rows of one CDR3 protein and keeps the most common genes and DNA. This sample gives some 150,000 distinct CDR3 sequences in total; under 30% of them show up just once. Approximately 25% of the sample goes to the ten largest clones. Input material: PBMCs or a T cell subset sorted from them (not recorded which). Receptors originate from an adult woman who had mild COVID-19 (a few samples of this study predate the infection). The sample titles of this study are shuffled in the database, so cell type and time point are left out; the donor was told from shared clones.

This clonotype was recorded a few times. V and J are TRBV20-1 and TRBJ1-6, with D possibly being TRBD1 (5 bases). This CDR3 has 16 residues. Germline V gene data show CDR1 as DFQATT and CDR2 as SNEGSKA (reference sequence). V was shortened by 0 bases and J by 8 bases, with 17 bases between the two germline ends. CDR3 DNA: TGCAGTGCTAGAGATAAATCCTTGGGGGGATATTCACCCCTCCACTTT. It codes for CSARDKSLGGYSPLHF.

This clonotype was seen many times. This chain links TRBV7-9 with TRBJ2-7; 12 nucleotides line up with TRBD2. Germline V gene sequence: CDR1 SEHNR, CDR2 FQNEAQ (reference sequence). Trimming cost V 2 bases and J 1 base; bases outside gene matches: 3. There are 16 residues in the CDR3. The CDR3 nucleotides are TGTGCCAGCAGCTTATCCGGACTAGCGGGGTCCTACGAGCAGTACTTC. Protein sequence: CASSLSGLAGSYEQYF.

CDR3 loop: CASSQFGSYEQYF. CDR3 coding DNA: TGTGCCAGCAGTCAATTTGGGTCCTACGAGCAGTACTTC. The chain employs TRBV27 and TRBJ2-7, with D unresolved. The CDR3 runs 13 residues. Trimming cost V 5 bases and J 1 base, with 9 bases left between them. The germline gives CDR1 MNHEY, CDR2 SMNVEV (reference sequence).

This clonotype has only one observation. The chain recombines TRBV29-1 with TRBJ1-2, with 10 bases that match TRBD1. Germline CDR1 is SQVTM and CDR2 is ANQGSEA. V was clipped by 8 bases and J by 3 bases; unmatched bases: 9. This CDR3 comprises 14 residues. The CDR3 protein is CSTIPGQGYYGYTF. DNA for the CDR3: TGCAGCACGATACCGGGACAGGGGTACTATGGCTACACCTTC.

In this sample, this clonotype turned up a few times. The chain combines TRBV20-1 with TRBJ1-2, with 9 bases matching TRBD1. The CDR3 length is 18 residues. Trimming removed 2 bases from V and 5 bases from J; junction bases left unmatched: 18. Germline V gives CDR1 DFQATT, CDR2 SNEGSKA (reference sequence). The CDR3 protein is CSARISVTGGSTGYGYTF. The CDR3 region has the DNA TGCAGTGCTAGAATATCAGTTACAGGGGGCAGTACTGGGTATGGCTACACCTTC.

This clonotype showed up just a few times. The rearrangement links TRBV7-9 to TRBJ2-1; D is uncertain. V was cut by 1 base and J by 13 bases, with 17 bases left in between. This CDR3 has 14 residues. Germline V gene data show CDR1 as SEHNR and CDR2 as FQNEAQ (reference sequence). CDR3 nucleotide sequence: TGTGCCAGCAGCTTAGGAGGCAGTGGGAAACCTCAGTTCTTC. Residues: CASSLGGSGKPQFF.

This clonotype was recorded a few times. The chain couples TRBV27 to TRBJ1-2; D unclear. V was trimmed by 5 bases and J by 1 base, leaving 8 bases between them. The length of the CDR3 is 13 residues. CDR1 and CDR2 (germline): MNHEY, SMNVEV (reference sequence). The CDR3 DNA reads as TGTGCCAGCAGTCAGCAGGATAACTATGGCTACACCTTC. Amino acid sequence: CASSQQDNYGYTF.

This clonotype was counted between two and nine times. V and J are TRBV12-3 or TRBV12-4 and TRBJ1-1; TRBD1 aligns across 7 bases. J lost 3 bases, V lost 3 bases, and 4 bases had no gene match. This CDR3 is built from 14 residues. The CDR3, as DNA: TGTGCCAGCAGTTTCGGGGACAGATACACTGAAGCTTTCTTT. Encoded protein: CASSFGDRYTEAFF.

The V and J genes are TRBV7-2 and TRBJ1-2; a possible D gene is TRBD1 (5 bases). V was cut by 4 bases and J by 6 bases, with 15 bases left in between. From germline, CDR1 is SGHTA and CDR2 FQGNSA. This CDR3 comprises 14 residues. The CDR3 reads CASSSRDRPDGYTF. In DNA form, the CDR3 reads TGTGCCAGCAGCTCACGGGACCGCCCGGATGGCTACACCTTC. The whole variable domain, filled in from reference TRBV7-2 and TRBJ1-2, reads GAGVSQSPSNKVTEKGKDVELRCDPISGHTALYWYRQSLGQGLEFLIYFQGNSAPDKSGLPSDRFSAERTGGSVSTLTIQRTQQEDSAVYLCASSSRDRPDGYTFGSGTRLTVV.

This clonotype showed up just a few times. This sequence joins TRBV20-1 and TRBJ2-1; maybe TRBD1 (5 bases). Between the trimmed V and J ends, which lost 7 bases and 4 bases, there was a span of 17 bases. Germline V gene data show CDR1 as DFQATT and CDR2 as SNEGSKA (reference sequence). This CDR3 is 14 amino acids long. CDR3 DNA sequence: TGCAGTGTTCCCAGGGTGGATCGATACAATGAGCAGTTCTTC. It specifies CSVPRVDRYNEQFF.

The sample holds a few counts of this clonotype. The V and J genes are TRBV4-1 and TRBJ1-6, with a possible D match to TRBD1 (5 bases). The germline CDR1 and CDR2 sequences are MGHRA and YSYEKL. This CDR3 contains 12 residues. V was clipped by 6 bases and J by 14 bases, with 14 bases between them. The CDR3 reads CASSRSGGTLHF. As DNA, the CDR3 is TGCGCCAGCAGTCGCTCGGGGGGAACCCTCCACTTT.

This clonotype was seen a few times. This chain joins TRBV29-1 and TRBJ2-5; no firm D call. Trimming pared 7 bases from V and 5 bases from J, leaving 14 bases between. The CDR3 sequence is 12 residues long. Per germline, CDR1 SQVTM and CDR2 ANQGSEA. The CDR3: CSAAWEVETQYF. In DNA form, the CDR3 reads TGCAGCGCCGCCTGGGAAGTGGAGACCCAGTACTTC.

The chain combines TRBV2 with TRBJ2-2; D is perhaps TRBD1 (5 bases). Germline-derived CDR1 and CDR2 are SNHLY and FYNNEI. V was shortened by 10 bases and J by 3 bases, with 9 bases between the two germline ends. The CDR3 spans 12 residues. CDR3 DNA sequence: TGTGCCATGTCGACAGACACCGGGGAGCTGTTTTTT. This gives the protein CAMSTDTGELFF.

The gene calls are TRBV7-6 and TRBJ1-1; the D gene is possibly TRBD1 (5 bases). The V gene's germline CDR1 is SGHVS and CDR2 FNYEAQ. Trimming took off 1 base at V and 4 bases at J, with 13 bases between the two ends. The CDR3 sequence is 15 residues long. CDR3 sequence (DNA): TGTGCCAGCAGCTTAGGGGACCCCTCAATCACTGAAGCTTTCTTT. It translates to CASSLGDPSITEAFF.

This clonotype was observed a handful of times. V gene TRBV5-1 combines with J gene TRBJ1-1; maybe TRBD1 (6 bases). The V gene lost 4 bases and the J gene lost 6 bases, with 16 bases spanning the gap. Germline V gives CDR1 SGHRS, CDR2 YFSETQ. The CDR3 extends over 14 amino acids. Written as DNA, the CDR3 is TGCGCCAGCAGCCCACGCGGGGGGCGGCCTGAAGCTTTCTTT. This gives the protein CASSPRGGRPEAFF. The complete variable domain, with remaining parts taken from reference TRBV5-1 and TRBJ1-1, reads KAGVTQTPRYLIKTRGQQVTLSCSPISGHRSVSWYQQTPGQGLQFLFEYFSETQRNKGNFPGRFSGRQFSNSRSEMNVSTLELGDSALYLCASSPRGGRPEAFFGQGTRLTVV.

This clonotype has just one count. V gene TRBV9 combines with J gene TRBJ1-2; 9 bases agree with TRBD1. Trimming took 1 base from V and 6 from J; bases not matched to a gene: 7. CDR1 SGDLS and CDR2 YYNGEE come from the germline V gene. The CDR3 consists of 15 residues. CDR3 in amino acids: CASSVNRDRVDGYTF. The CDR3, as DNA: TGTGCCAGCAGCGTAAATCGGGACAGGGTAGATGGCTACACCTTC.

This clonotype was detected a few times. Here the CDR3 reads CSARKSGFRNTEAFF. The CDR3, as DNA: TGCAGTGCTAGGAAGAGCGGATTCCGGAACACTGAAGCTTTCTTT. The V gene is TRBV20-1, the J gene TRBJ1-1; no reliable D call. Germline V CDR1 and CDR2: DFQATT, SNEGSKA (reference sequence). The CDR3 covers 15 residues. V gave up 3 bases and J gave up 1 base, with 15 bases separating them.

The rearrangement uses TRBV5-1 and TRBJ2-3; 7 bases map to TRBD1. With V trimmed by 7 bases and J by 1 base, 12 bases remained unmatched. The CDR3 contains 16 residues. CDR1 is SGHRS, CDR2 YFSETQ, per germline. This chain's CDR3 is CASSPLQGTGTDTQYF. In DNA form, the CDR3 reads TGCGCCAGCTCCCCTCTACAGGGGACGGGCACAGATACGCAGTATTTT.

V usage is TRBV27 and J usage is TRBJ2-4; possibly TRBD1 for D (5 bases). The CDR3 is 16 amino acids. V shed 3 bases and J shed 0 bases, with 12 bases lying between them. Germline CDR1 MNHEY, CDR2 SMNVEV (reference sequence). Written as DNA, the CDR3 is TGTGCCAGCAGTTTGACAGATCTTCTAGCCAAAAACATTCAGTACTTC. Translation gives CASSLTDLLAKNIQYF.

This clonotype was observed a handful of times. The V gene is TRBV6-5, the J gene TRBJ2-7; D uncertain. V was shortened by 2 bases and J by 7 bases, with 12 bases between the two germline ends. CDR3 length: 13 amino acids. Germline assignment: CDR1 MNHEY and CDR2 SVGAGI. The DNA for the CDR3 is TGTGCCAGCAGTTACAGCGCAGGATGGGAGCAGTACTTC. Translating gives CASSYSAGWEQYF.

This clonotype was seen only a few times. V usage is TRBV12-3 or TRBV12-4 and J usage is TRBJ1-2, with D hard to call. The CDR3 is 12 residues long. Trimming took off 6 bases at V and 5 bases at J, with 10 bases between the two ends. The CDR3 reads CASRFGSYGYTF. The CDR3 DNA reads TGTGCCAGCAGGTTTGGAAGTTATGGCTACACCTTC.

V is TRBV11-2 and J is TRBJ2-7; maybe TRBD1 (6 bases). V was clipped by 3 bases and J by 2 bases, with 8 bases between them. Germline V lookup: CDR1 SGHAT, CDR2 FQNNGV. This CDR3 spans 13 amino acids. The CDR3, as DNA: TGTGCCAGCAGCTTTGGGACAACCTACGAGCAGTACTTC. It translates to CASSFGTTYEQYF.

This clonotype was observed a few times. J is TRBJ1-1 and V is TRBV4-3, with D maybe TRBD1 (5 bases). Deletions cut 4 bases from V and 6 bases from J, with 12 bases between. The CDR3 runs to 13 residues. Germline CDR1 and CDR2: LGHNA and YSLEER. In DNA form, the CDR3 reads TGCGCCAGCAGCCTTGGGTCAGGGTCTGAAGCTTTCTTT. This gives the protein CASSLGSGSEAFF.

This clonotype has only a few counts. This sequence joins TRBV6-2 or TRBV6-3 and TRBJ2-1; D not resolved. Germline-derived CDR1 and CDR2 are MNHEY and SVGEGT. The CDR3 has 12 amino acids. Trimming pared 6 bases from V and 1 base from J, leaving 4 bases between. CDR3 in amino acids: CASSWSYNEQFF. The CDR3 DNA reads TGTGCCAGCAGCTGGTCCTACAATGAGCAGTTCTTC.

The chain recombines TRBV7-3 with TRBJ2-1; 10 nucleotides match TRBD1. This CDR3 comprises 15 residues. Germline V gene data show CDR1 as SGHTA and CDR2 as FQGTGA. J gave up 6 bases and V 1 base, and 3 bases lay outside the gene matches. Written as DNA, the CDR3 is TGTGCCAGCAGCTTAATCGGACAGGGGGGCAATGAGCAGTTCTTC. This translates into CASSLIGQGGNEQFF.

In its sample, this clonotype was seen a few times. The chain recombines TRBV7-6 with TRBJ2-1; 14 bases are a match to TRBD2. V lost 4 bases to trimming and J lost 9 bases; unmatched junction nucleotides: 11. There are 17 residues in the CDR3. Per the germline V gene, CDR1 is SGHVS and CDR2 is FNYEAQ. The DNA of the CDR3 is TGTGCCAGCAGCTCCCGGGTCGGGACTAGCGGGAGTTCTGAGCAGTTCTTC. It specifies CASSSRVGTSGSSEQFF.

The sample holds a few counts of this clonotype. The gene calls are TRBV20-1 and TRBJ2-7; D unresolved. This CDR3 has 12 amino acids. Trimming cost V 0 bases and J 3 bases, with 6 bases left between them. From germline, CDR1 is DFQATT and CDR2 SNEGSKA (reference sequence). CDR3 bases: TGCAGTGCTAGAGATTTGGACTACGAGCAGTACTTC. Translating gives CSARDLDYEQYF.

V and J are TRBV6-6 and TRBJ2-7; TRBD2 matches at 10 bases. Trimming cost V 6 bases and J 4 bases; bases outside gene matches: 3. The CDR3 has 13 amino acids. Germline V lookup: CDR1 MNHNY, CDR2 SVGAGI (reference sequence). This chain's CDR3 is CASRGLAEYEQYF. DNA for the CDR3: TGTGCCAGCAGAGGACTAGCGGAATACGAGCAGTACTTC.

The V call is TRBV15, the J call TRBJ1-4; D is perhaps TRBD1 (5 bases). Germline assignment: CDR1 LNHNV and CDR2 YYDKDF (reference sequence). V dropped 3 bases and J dropped 3 bases, with 11 bases sitting between them. The CDR3 runs 15 residues. The CDR3 nucleotides read TGTGCCACCAGCAGTAGCAGGGTTGCTAATGAAAAACTGTTTTTT. Amino acid sequence: CATSSSRVANEKLFF.

The sample holds many counts of this clonotype. The V gene is TRBV20-1, the J gene TRBJ2-1; 7 positions match TRBD2. Trimming removed 0 bases from V and 9 bases from J; junction bases left unmatched: 2. CDR1 is DFQATT, CDR2 SNEGSKA, per germline (reference sequence). There are 12 residues in the CDR3. As DNA, the CDR3 is TGCAGTGCTAGAGAGCGGGAGTTTGAGCAGTTCTTC. As protein: CSAREREFEQFF.